The 32 T cell receptor beta chains below were found in one sample sequenced in a study of OX40 agonist ivuxolimab in advanced cancers. TCRdb's copy holds only in-frame clones and misses some; the assay was immunoSEQ multiplex PCR. The table shows 77,000 or so clones, with 75% to 95% occurring only once. This specimen was CD4+ or CD8+ T cells sorted from blood, taken in a trial of the OX40 agonist ivuxolimab. These receptors were taken from an adult with an advanced solid tumor such as melanoma, head and neck, liver or kidney cancer.

The chain carries TRBV19 and TRBJ2-2, with D possibly TRBD1 on 5 matching bases. V lost 3 bases and J 7 bases, leaving 9 bases between the germline ends. CDR3 length: 13 residues. Germline CDR1 is LNHDA and CDR2 is SQIVND (reference sequence). This CDR3 reads CASSIWQGGELFF. CDR3 nucleotides: TGTGCCAGTAGTATCTGGCAGGGCGGGGAGCTGTTTTTT. The variable domain in full, completed from reference TRBV19 and TRBJ2-2, reads DGGITQSPKYLFRKEGQNVTLSCEQNLNHDAMYWYRQDPGQGLRLIYYSQIVNDFQKGDIAEGYSVSREKKESFPLTVTSAQKNPTAFYLCASSIWQGGELFFGEGSRLTVL.

This clone has just one count. The chain recombines TRBV2 with TRBJ1-3; D remains unclear. The CDR3 is made up of 13 amino acids. Germline values: CDR1 SNHLY, CDR2 FYNNEI. V lost 3 bases, J lost 3 bases, and 6 bases lay in between. For the CDR3, the DNA is TGTGCCAGCAGTGAGGGTCATGGAAACACCATATATTTT. Its protein is CASSEGHGNTIYF. The full variable domain, in which reference TRBV2 and TRBJ1-3 provide the parts outside the CDR3, is EPEVTQTPSHQVTQMGQEVILRCVPISNHLYFYWYRQILGQKVEFLVSFYNNEISEKSEIFDDQFSVERPDGSNFTLKIRSTKLEDSAMYFCASSEGHGNTIYFGEGSWLTVV.

The rearrangement joins TRBV7-8 to TRBJ2-7, with D hard to call. Germline V lookup: CDR1 SGHVS, CDR2 FQNEAQ. The CDR3 is 14 residues long. With 4 bases removed from V and 0 bases from J, the gap between germline ends came to 10 bases. CDR3 DNA sequence: TGTGCCAGCAGCTATCGCGACGGCTCCTACGAGCAGTACTTC. As protein: CASSYRDGSYEQYF. Drawing the rest from reference TRBV7-8 and TRBJ2-7, the complete variable domain is GAGVSQSPRYKVAKRGQDVALRCDPISGHVSLFWYQQALGQGPEFLTYFQNEAQLDKSGLPSDRFFAERPEGSVSTLKIQRTQQEDSAVYLCASSYRDGSYEQYFGPGTRLTVT.

V and J are TRBV20-1 and TRBJ2-3, with a weak D call TRBD1 (5 bases). Between the trimmed V and J ends, which lost 5 bases and 11 bases, there was a span of 11 bases. Germline V gives CDR1 DFQATT, CDR2 SNEGSKA (reference sequence). The CDR3 runs to 10 residues. CDR3 sequence reads: CSAEQEWQYF. The CDR3 bases are TGCAGTGCTGAACAGGAATGGCAGTATTTT.

This clone was recorded a few times. The chain is built from TRBV29-1 and TRBJ1-2; TRBD1 matches 8 bases. The CDR3 contains 13 residues. CDR1 and CDR2 from the germline V gene are SQVTM and ANQGSEA. With V trimmed by 5 bases and J by 4 bases, 6 bases remained unmatched. CDR3 sequence reads: CSVQGAGGYGYTF. In nucleotides, the CDR3 is TGCAGCGTTCAGGGGGCGGGGGGCTATGGCTACACCTTC. Full variable domain (rest looked up from reference TRBV29-1 and TRBJ1-2): SAVISQKPSRDICQRGTSLTIQCQVDSQVTMMFWYRQQPGQSLTLIATANQGSEATYESGFVIDKFPISRPNLTFSTLTVSNMSPEDSSIYLCSVQGAGGYGYTFGSGTRLTVV.

Note on this clone: Sequence at one end of the junction differs from germline and may be a read error. This chain joins TRBV2 and TRBJ1-5; D is undetermined. CDR1 is SNHLY, CDR2 FYNNEI, per germline. The CDR3 loop spans 14 amino acids. The CDR3 bases are TGTGCCAGCAGTGGGCAGACTAGCAATCGGCCCCAGCATTTT. Protein: CASSGQTSNRPQHF.

The chain employs TRBV6-1 and TRBJ2-5; D is undetermined. The CDR3 is 17 amino acids. The V end lost 1 base, the J end lost 4 bases, and 19 bases lay between the germline ends. CDR1 is MNHNS, CDR2 SASEGT, per germline. CDR3 sequence (DNA): TGTGCCAGCAGTGAAGGAGGCAGCCAACTCACCGGAGAGACCCAGTACTTC. Translation gives CASSEGGSQLTGETQYF.

This chain links TRBV6-5 with TRBJ1-1; the match to TRBD1 covers 8 bases. Germline V gene sequence: CDR1 MNHEY, CDR2 SVGAGI. The CDR3 runs 13 residues. J was trimmed by 5 bases and V by 10 bases; bases with no gene match: 9. The CDR3 here is CATQNRGSTEAFF. DNA for the CDR3: TGTGCCACCCAAAACAGGGGGAGTACTGAAGCTTTCTTT.

V is TRBV7-2 and J is TRBJ2-1; TRBD2 is a possible D gene (5 bases). V was pared by 0 bases and J by 8 bases, with 14 bases between. Germline V lookup: CDR1 SGHTA, CDR2 FQGNSA. This CDR3 comprises 15 residues. The CDR3 is CASSLAGEGIDEQFF. DNA of the CDR3: TGTGCCAGCAGCTTAGCTGGCGAGGGTATCGATGAGCAGTTCTTC.

The rearrangement joins TRBV5-6 to TRBJ2-5; D gene unclear. Germline CDR1 reads SGHDT; CDR2 reads YYEEEE. V was clipped by 4 bases and J by 4 bases, with 23 bases between them. The CDR3 covers 17 residues. CDR3 DNA sequence: TGTGCCAGCAGCCCGATCGCTAGACCGAACCGGAGAGAGACCCAGTACTTC. The encoded protein is CASSPIARPNRRETQYF.

This rearrangement joins TRBV11-2 to TRBJ2-3; 10 bases agree with TRBD2. The CDR3 covers 20 residues. In germline, CDR1 is SGHAT, CDR2 FQNNGV. After removal of 0 bases from V and 6 bases from J, the junction contained 18 bases not matched to a gene. The CDR3 bases are TGTGCCAGCAGCTTAGACGGTGGGCTAGCGGGGGTTCCAGGCGGGGATACGCAGTATTTT. Translated, it gives CASSLDGGLAGVPGGDTQYF.

The gene calls are TRBV4-2 and TRBJ1-1; D is ambiguous. V was pared by 4 bases and J by 1 base, with 7 bases between. CDR1 is LGHNA and CDR2 is YNFKEQ in the germline V gene. This CDR3 is built from 13 residues. Here the CDR3 reads CASSRTANTEAFF. The CDR3 DNA sequence: TGTGCCAGCAGCCGAACAGCGAACACTGAAGCTTTCTTT.

The rearrangement joins TRBV30 to TRBJ1-1; 10 bases fit TRBD1. Germline V CDR1 and CDR2: GTSNPN, SVGIG (reference sequence). The CDR3 runs to 16 residues. J gave up 1 base and V 3 bases, and 8 bases lay outside the gene matches. CDR3 sequence (DNA): TGTGCCTGGAGCGCGACAGGGGGCTCTCCGAACACTGAAGCTTTCTTT. It translates to CAWSATGGSPNTEAFF.

The chain couples TRBV7-2 to TRBJ1-5; D is undetermined. Trimming took off 3 bases at V and 5 bases at J, with 11 bases between the two ends. This CDR3 region has 14 residues. In germline, CDR1 is SGHTA, CDR2 FQGNSA. The CDR3 sequence is CASSFARGDQPQHF. The CDR3 region has the DNA TGTGCCAGCAGCTTTGCCCGAGGAGATCAGCCCCAGCATTTT.

V usage is TRBV19 and J usage is TRBJ1-2; tentative D call: TRBD1 (5 bases). The CDR3 consists of 14 residues. V was cut by 6 bases and J by 4 bases, with 15 bases left in between. Germline values: CDR1 LNHDA, CDR2 SQIVND (reference sequence). CDR3 coding DNA: TGTGCCAGTAGCCGGATGACAGAGAGCTATGGCTACACCTTC. Amino acids: CASSRMTESYGYTF.

The chain couples TRBV5-5 to TRBJ1-2, with unresolved D. CDR3 size: 13 residues. V lost 3 bases and J lost 2, with 8 bases in between. Germline lookup yields CDR1 SGHKS and CDR2 YYEKEE (reference sequence). DNA for the CDR3: TGTGCCAGCAGCTCCGGGAAGAACTATGGCTACACCTTC. Encoded protein: CASSSGKNYGYTF.

The chain is built from TRBV28 and TRBJ2-1; 11 bases fit TRBD2. V gave up 4 bases and J gave up 10 bases; unmatched junction bases: 9. Germline V lookup: CDR1 MDHEN, CDR2 SYDVKM. The CDR3 is 15 amino acids. The CDR3 region has the DNA TGTGCCAGCAGTTCCCCACTAGCGGGAGAAGGAGAGCAGTTCTTC. This gives the protein CASSSPLAGEGEQFF.

V and J are TRBV4-2 and TRBJ1-1, with a weak D call TRBD1 (6 bases). Trimming shortened V by 0 bases and J by 9 bases, and 14 bases separated the two germline ends. The CDR3 length is 14 residues. Germline V gene data show CDR1 as LGHNA and CDR2 as YNFKEQ. This CDR3 is CASSQEGGQGKAFF. CDR3 DNA: TGTGCCAGCAGCCAAGAGGGGGGGCAGGGGAAAGCTTTCTTT.

The J gene is TRBJ2-3, the V gene TRBV7-9; weak D call: TRBD2 (6 bases). Deletions cut 0 bases from V and 2 bases from J, with 9 bases between. Germline loops: CDR1 SEHNR, CDR2 FQNEAQ (reference sequence). The CDR3 runs to 15 residues. CDR3 amino acids: CASSLAGGYTDTQYF. DNA for the CDR3: TGTGCCAGCAGCTTAGCGGGGGGTTACACAGATACGCAGTATTTT.

V and J are TRBV5-1 and TRBJ2-5; 13 positions match TRBD2. J gave up 3 bases and V 4 bases, and 3 bases lay outside the gene matches. Per germline, CDR1 SGHRS and CDR2 YFSETQ. This CDR3 region has 15 residues. The CDR3 coding sequence is TGCGCCAGCAGCAAACTAGCGGGGGGGAAAGAGACCCAGTACTTC. Residues: CASSKLAGGKETQYF.

The chain couples TRBV28 to TRBJ2-6; tentative D call: TRBD1 (6 bases). V lost 3 bases and J 0 bases, leaving 15 bases between the germline ends. The length of the CDR3 is 18 residues. CDR1 MDHEN and CDR2 SYDVKM come from the germline V gene. This CDR3 is CASSFSGTLSSGANVLTF. CDR3 nucleotides: TGTGCCAGCAGTTTCTCTGGGACACTTAGCTCTGGGGCCAACGTCCTGACTTTC.

The J gene is TRBJ2-3, the V gene TRBV27; TRBD1 might be the D (5 bases). The germline V and J ends were trimmed by 10 bases and 5 bases, with 22 bases remaining between them. Germline V gene data show CDR1 as MNHEY and CDR2 as SMNVEV (reference sequence). The CDR3 sequence is 15 residues long. CDR3 DNA sequence: TGTGCCACCCAACAGGTCCCCCTGACCCAAGATACGCAGTATTTT. It is translated as CATQQVPLTQDTQYF.

This chain's CDR3 is CASSLRTFGGTDTQYF. CDR3 bases: TGTGCCAGCAGTTTAAGGACTTTTGGGGGTACAGATACGCAGTATTTT. The chain couples TRBV6-6 to TRBJ2-3; D may correspond to TRBD1 or TRBD2 (5 bases each). CDR3 length: 16 amino acids. Per the germline V gene, CDR1 is MNHNY and CDR2 is SVGAGI (reference sequence). With 4 bases removed from V and 3 bases from J, the gap between germline ends came to 17 bases.

The genes are TRBV5-4 and TRBJ2-5; D possibly corresponds to TRBD2 (6 bases). Per germline, CDR1 SGHNT and CDR2 YYREEE (reference sequence). V was pared by 0 bases and J by 1 base, with 10 bases between. The CDR3 runs 15 residues. The CDR3, as DNA: TGTGCCAGCAGCTTGGGGAGGGCCCCCCAAGAGACCCAGTACTTC. Protein sequence: CASSLGRAPQETQYF.

The genes are TRBV18 and TRBJ2-7; D is possibly TRBD2 (6 bases). CDR3 length: 14 residues. Trimming stripped 6 bases from V and 0 bases from J, with 12 bases between. Germline assignment: CDR1 KGHSH and CDR2 LQKENI. The CDR3 sequence: CASSDGSSSYEQYF. The CDR3 DNA follows: TGTGCCAGCTCGGACGGGAGCTCCTCCTACGAGCAGTACTTC.

With respect to this clone: The junction shows a germline mismatch at one end, possibly a read error. J is TRBJ2-4 and V is TRBV7-9, with 7 bases that match TRBD1. Germline values: CDR1 SEHNR, CDR2 FQNEAQ (reference sequence). The CDR3 has 12 residues. Written as DNA, the CDR3 is TGTGCCAGCAGCGCCAAACAGGGGTCGACGCACTTC. As protein: CASSAKQGSTHF.

The sample holds one count of this clone. The chain is built from TRBV5-4 and TRBJ2-1; 8 bases agree with TRBD2. J gave up 2 bases and V 0 bases, and 4 bases lay outside the gene matches. In germline, CDR1 is SGHNT, CDR2 YYREEE (reference sequence). The CDR3 extends over 16 amino acids. This CDR3 reads CASSLAAGGPYNEQFF. The CDR3 nucleotides are TGTGCCAGCAGCTTGGCGGCGGGAGGCCCCTACAATGAGCAGTTCTTC. The full variable domain, completed using reference TRBV5-4 and TRBJ2-1, is ETGVTQSPTHLIKTRGQQVTLRCSSQSGHNTVSWYQQALGQGPQFIFQYYREEENGRGNFPPRFSGLQFPNYSSELNVNALELDDSALYLCASSLAAGGPYNEQFFGPGTRLTVL.

The gene calls are TRBV27 and TRBJ1-6; a weak D match, TRBD1 (6 bases). Trimming took 4 bases from V and 4 from J, leaving 20 bases between them. The CDR3 is made up of 18 amino acids. CDR1 and CDR2 from the germline V gene are MNHEY and SMNVEV (reference sequence). CDR3: CASSSRLYTGTYNSPLHF. Here the CDR3 DNA reads TGTGCCAGCAGTTCGCGCCTTTACACGGGGACATATAATTCACCCCTCCACTTT.

The chain is built from TRBV10-1 and TRBJ1-2; D is unresolved. This CDR3 contains 12 residues. With 6 bases removed from V and 4 bases from J, the gap between germline ends came to 9 bases. In germline, CDR1 is WNHNN, CDR2 SYGVQD (reference sequence). CDR3 loop: CASSEDGYGYTF. DNA of the CDR3: TGCGCCAGCAGCGAGGATGGCTATGGCTACACCTTC.

This chain connects TRBV4-3 to TRBJ2-3, with 12 bases lining up with TRBD2. V lost 0 bases, J lost 4 bases, and 2 bases stayed unmatched. The CDR3 contains 16 residues. Germline V CDR1 and CDR2: LGHNA, YSLEER. The CDR3, as DNA: TGCGCCAGCAGCCAAGATCCTAGCGGGGGGGCAGATACGCAGTATTTT. Translating it yields CASSQDPSGGADTQYF.

This clone appeared a single time. The chain combines TRBV28 with TRBJ1-5; tentative D call: TRBD1 (5 bases). CDR3 size: 15 residues. V shed 3 bases and J shed 2 bases, with 11 bases lying between them. Germline CDR1 and CDR2: MDHEN and SYDVKM. CDR3 nucleotides: TGTGCCAGCAGTTTGTGGGGGGGTGGCAATCAGCCCCAGCATTTT. It specifies CASSLWGGGNQPQHF.

The V and J genes are TRBV5-1 and TRBJ2-7; D perhaps matches TRBD2 (6 bases). V was clipped by 0 bases and J by 3 bases, with 16 bases between them. There are 16 residues in the CDR3. Germline CDR1 and CDR2: SGHRS and YFSETQ. Written as DNA, the CDR3 is TGCGCCAGCAGCTTGGCCCCCGGCGGGACCAACTACGAGCAGTACTTC. Translated: CASSLAPGGTNYEQYF.